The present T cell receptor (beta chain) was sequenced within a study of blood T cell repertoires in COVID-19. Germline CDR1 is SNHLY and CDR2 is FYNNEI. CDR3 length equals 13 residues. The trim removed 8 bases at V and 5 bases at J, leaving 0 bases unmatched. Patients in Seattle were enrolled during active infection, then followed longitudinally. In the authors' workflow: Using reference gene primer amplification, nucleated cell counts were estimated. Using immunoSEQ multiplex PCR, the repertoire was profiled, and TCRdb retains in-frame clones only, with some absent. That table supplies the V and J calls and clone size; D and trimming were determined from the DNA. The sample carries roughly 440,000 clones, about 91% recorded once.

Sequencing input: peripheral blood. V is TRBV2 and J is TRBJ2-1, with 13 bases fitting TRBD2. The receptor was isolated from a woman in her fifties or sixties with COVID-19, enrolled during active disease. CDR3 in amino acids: CASGLAGDNEQFF. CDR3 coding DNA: TGTGCCAGCGGACTAGCGGGGGACAATGAGCAGTTCTTC.